Presented here are 22 T cell receptor beta chains from one specimen sequenced in a study of T cell repertoires in cytomegalovirus infection. Using its own MiXCR run on the reads, TCRdb lists one record per CDR3 protein. The sample holds 310,000 or so distinct CDR3 sequences; around a sixth are singletons and the top ten take around 12%. What was sequenced was PBMCs. These receptors were taken from a human donor in good health (CMV status not recorded). Some clones in this sample may be carry-over from other donors' samples.

This rearrangement joins TRBV20-1 to TRBJ1-1; 7 bases match TRBD1. In germline, CDR1 is DFQATT, CDR2 SNEGSKA (reference sequence). This CDR3 is built from 15 residues. Trimming removed 3 bases from V and 3 bases from J; junction bases left unmatched: 10. CDR3 region: CSARETGSGYTEAFF. DNA of the CDR3: TGCAGTGCTAGGGAGACAGGGAGTGGGTACACTGAAGCTTTCTTT.

The V gene is TRBV12-3 or TRBV12-4, the J gene TRBJ2-5, with 10 bases lining up with TRBD2. The CDR3 is made up of 14 amino acids. V lost 9 bases to trimming and J lost 1 base; unmatched junction nucleotides: 5. CDR3 amino acids: CASRIAGGQETQYF. The CDR3 coding sequence is TGTGCCAGTAGAATAGCGGGGGGCCAAGAGACCCAGTACTTC.

The chain joins TRBV28 to TRBJ2-1; 10 bases are a match to TRBD1. CDR3 length: 14 residues. Germline V gene lookup returns CDR1 MDHEN and CDR2 SYDVKM. Trimming cost V 5 bases and J 6 bases; bases outside gene matches: 4. The CDR3 DNA is TGTGCCAGCAGTCGACAGGGGGCAGGCAATGAGCAGTTCTTC. Its protein is CASSRQGAGNEQFF.

In its sample, this clonotype was seen a few times. V gene TRBV4-1 combines with J gene TRBJ2-2; D not resolved. V was pared by 0 bases and J by 4 bases, with 15 bases between. The CDR3 is made up of 17 amino acids. Germline V gives CDR1 MGHRA, CDR2 YSYEKL. This CDR3 reads CASSQDFFTSSTGELFF. In nucleotides, the CDR3 is TGCGCCAGCAGCCAAGATTTTTTTACGAGTTCCACCGGGGAGCTGTTTTTT.

This clonotype was detected ten times or more. The rearrangement joins TRBV5-1 to TRBJ2-1; D perhaps matches TRBD2 (6 bases). In germline, CDR1 is SGHRS, CDR2 YFSETQ. The CDR3 loop spans 16 amino acids. V lost 0 bases and J lost 6, with 16 bases in between. The CDR3 bases are TGCGCCAGCAGCTTGGGGCGACTAGTACTCCCCAATGAGCAGTTCTTC. It yields the protein CASSLGRLVLPNEQFF.

The rearrangement joins TRBV5-1 to TRBJ1-1, with TRBD1 identical over 8 bases. Germline V gene lookup returns CDR1 SGHRS and CDR2 YFSETQ. This CDR3 has 16 residues. Unmatched junction bases numbered 12, after V lost 1 base and J lost 7 bases. This chain's CDR3 is CASSLIPGGAGYEAFF. The CDR3 coding sequence is TGCGCCAGCAGCTTGATTCCAGGGGGCGCCGGATATGAAGCTTTCTTT.

This clonotype was found a few times. The V and J genes are TRBV19 and TRBJ2-2; D unclear. The germline V gene encodes CDR1 LNHDA and CDR2 SQIVND (reference sequence). The V end was cut by 0 bases, the J end by 6 bases, with 8 bases between. This CDR3 region has 14 residues. CDR3 coding DNA: TGTGCCAGTAGTATAGATCTCCGACCCGGGGAGCTGTTTTTT. It encodes CASSIDLRPGELFF.

Ten or more counts support this clonotype. The chain employs TRBV4-2 and TRBJ1-6; TRBD1 aligns across 8 bases. This CDR3 is 15 amino acids long. The V gene's germline CDR1 is LGHNA and CDR2 YNFKEQ. After removal of 1 base from V and 4 bases from J, the junction contained 0 bases not matched to a gene. This CDR3 is CASSQGQGYNSPLHF. CDR3 coding DNA: TGTGCCAGCAGCCAAGGACAGGGGTATAATTCACCCCTCCACTTT.

This clonotype was observed many times. This rearrangement joins TRBV7-6 to TRBJ1-1; possible D gene TRBD1, 6 bases. CDR1 is SGHVS, CDR2 FNYEAQ, per germline. The V end lost 4 bases, the J end lost 4 bases, and 19 bases lay between the germline ends. The CDR3 is made up of 16 amino acids. CDR3 protein: CASSSGLAGARTEAFF. The DNA of the CDR3 is TGTGCCAGCAGCTCGGGTTTAGCGGGGGCCCGCACTGAAGCTTTCTTT.

This clonotype was observed a few times. The chain couples TRBV2 to TRBJ1-2; D possibly corresponds to TRBD1 (5 bases). The CDR3 spans 13 residues. Trimming took 3 bases from V and 3 from J, leaving 8 bases between them. CDR1 SNHLY and CDR2 FYNNEI come from the germline V gene. Written as DNA, the CDR3 is TGTGCCAGCAGTGATGACAGAGACTATGGCTACACCTTC. Translating gives CASSDDRDYGYTF.

The chain combines TRBV19 with TRBJ2-1; TRBD1 or TRBD2 may be the D gene (5 bases each). The germline CDR1 and CDR2 sequences are LNHDA and SQIVND (reference sequence). This CDR3 comprises 18 residues. V gave up 4 bases and J gave up 0 bases, with 19 bases separating them. CDR3 in amino acids: CASSSSLGVRGSYNEQFF. CDR3 sequence (DNA): TGTGCCAGTAGTAGCTCCCTCGGGGTAAGGGGCTCCTACAATGAGCAGTTCTTC.

The chain links TRBV18 to TRBJ1-1; D is ambiguous. Germline-derived CDR1 and CDR2 are KGHSH and LQKENI. The CDR3 is made up of 12 amino acids. V was cut by 3 bases and J by 7 bases, with 9 bases left in between. The CDR3: CASSPGGREAFF. CDR3 in DNA: TGTGCCAGCTCACCGGGAGGACGTGAAGCTTTCTTT.

In its sample, this clonotype was seen once. The chain has TRBV5-4 and TRBJ2-6; TRBD1 or TRBD2 may be the D gene (5 bases each). The V end was cut by 1 base, the J end by 4 bases, with 12 bases between. Germline assignment: CDR1 SGHNT and CDR2 YYREEE (reference sequence). The CDR3 totals 16 residues. CDR3 in amino acids: CASSLYSGTGANVLTF. The CDR3 coding sequence is TGTGCCAGCAGCTTGTATTCGGGGACCGGGGCCAACGTCCTGACTTTC. The variable domain in full, with the rest retrieved from reference TRBV5-4 and TRBJ2-6, is ETGVTQSPTHLIKTRGQQVTLRCSSQSGHNTVSWYQQALGQGPQFIFQYYREEENGRGNFPPRFSGLQFPNYSSELNVNALELDDSALYLCASSLYSGTGANVLTFGAGSRLTVL.

This clonotype was recorded only once. The CDR3 sequence is CATSKPRAGAFGEQFF. DNA of the CDR3: TGTGCCACCAGCAAACCCAGAGCGGGCGCCTTCGGTGAGCAGTTCTTC. The chain employs TRBV15 and TRBJ2-1; D is perhaps TRBD2 (6 bases). V lost 4 bases to trimming and J lost 9 bases, with 22 bases between them. The length of the CDR3 is 16 residues. The V gene's germline CDR1 is LNHNV and CDR2 YYDKDF (reference sequence).

The sample holds many counts of this clonotype. The chain combines TRBV5-4 with TRBJ1-6, with a possible D match to TRBD1 (6 bases). Germline V gives CDR1 SGHNT, CDR2 YYREEE (reference sequence). Trimming shortened V by 0 bases and J by 9 bases, and 10 bases separated the two germline ends. This CDR3 is 14 amino acids long. The chain's CDR3 is CASSLGQGTSPLHF. The DNA for the CDR3 is TGTGCCAGCAGCTTGGGGCAGGGGACTTCACCCCTCCACTTT.

This clonotype was observed a handful of times. The rearrangement uses TRBV12-3 or TRBV12-4 and TRBJ2-2, with D possibly matching TRBD1 (5 bases). The ends were cut back, 2 bases at V and 0 bases at J, with 7 bases in the middle. CDR3 length: 15 amino acids. The CDR3 DNA reads TGTGCCAGCAGTTTACAGGGAACGAACACCGGGGAGCTGTTTTTT. The encoded protein is CASSLQGTNTGELFF.

This clonotype was seen a handful of times. The CDR3 ends on some other residue instead of the conserved phenylalanine or tryptophan, so this is likely a read error. The DNA is left out, because the CDR3 cannot be placed on it with certainty; the CDR3 is given as TCRdb lists it. The chain recombines TRBV7-8 with TRBJ2-1; TRBD2, as called in the table, went unchecked against the DNA. Germline-derived CDR1 and CDR2 are SGHVS and FQNEAQ. The CDR3 length equals 14 residues, ends included. The CDR3: CASSSLGTSGGSVV.

This clonotype was counted many times. This chain connects TRBV19 to TRBJ1-5, with TRBD1 matching 7 bases. This CDR3 has 16 amino acids. V trimming: 7 bases; J trimming: 1 base; junction bases outside the gene matches: 10. CDR1 and CDR2 from the germline V gene are LNHDA and SQIVND (reference sequence). The CDR3 loop is CASTIRTGTSNQPQHF. The CDR3 DNA reads TGTGCCAGTACAATCAGGACAGGCACAAGCAATCAGCCCCAGCATTTT.

This clonotype was seen repeatedly, ten times or more. The V call is TRBV11-2, the J call TRBJ1-6; tentative D call: TRBD1 (6 bases). This CDR3 has 13 amino acids. Germline V lookup: CDR1 SGHAT, CDR2 FQNNGV. With 5 bases removed from V and 10 bases from J, the gap between germline ends came to 12 bases. The DNA for the CDR3 is TGTGCCAGCAGCCGATCGGGGGGCTCACCCCTCCACTTT. Residues: CASSRSGGSPLHF.

This clonotype was seen at least ten times. V gene TRBV7-6 combines with J gene TRBJ2-6, with 8 bases lining up with TRBD1. Germline V CDR1 and CDR2: SGHVS, FNYEAQ. Losses at the gene ends were 2 bases for V and 0 bases for J; bases not matched to a gene: 6. The CDR3 has 18 residues. The CDR3 loop is CASSLRPGGSSGANVLTF. CDR3 in DNA: TGTGCCAGCAGCTTACGGCCAGGGGGCAGCTCTGGGGCCAACGTCCTGACTTTC. Combining the CDR3 with reference TRBV7-6 and TRBJ2-6 gives the whole variable domain GAGVSQSPRYKVTKRGQDVALRCDPISGHVSLYWYRQALGQGPEFLTYFNYEAQQDKSGLPNDRFSAERPEGSISTLTIQRTEQRDSAMYRCASSLRPGGSSGANVLTFGAGSRLTVL.

The chain combines TRBV7-8 with TRBJ2-1; possibly TRBD1 for D (6 bases). V was shortened by 6 bases and J by 3 bases, with 15 bases between the two germline ends. The CDR3 covers 15 residues. The germline CDR1 and CDR2 sequences are SGHVS and FQNEAQ. CDR3 amino acids: CASSLQTGNYNEQFF. The CDR3 coding sequence is TGTGCCAGCAGTTTACAGACAGGAAACTACAATGAGCAGTTCTTC.

This clonotype was seen ten or more times. V is TRBV7-2 and J is TRBJ2-5; 12 nucleotides agree with TRBD2. The CDR3 sequence is 16 residues long. In germline, CDR1 is SGHTA, CDR2 FQGNSA. V dropped 4 bases and J dropped 5; count of bases not matched to a gene: 8. The CDR3 is CASSSSGGAGGETQYF. The CDR3, as DNA: TGTGCCAGCAGCTCTAGCGGGGGGGCCGGGGGGGAGACCCAGTACTTC.